Listed below are T cell receptor beta chains from one sample, sequenced in a study of lymphopenia after photon versus proton radiotherapy. The data were produced by immunoSEQ multiplex PCR, yet TCRdb's version contains in-frame clones alone and is incomplete. The data contain roughly 5,100 clones, 70% to 90% of them singletons. Material: peripheral blood, obtained from a patient treated with photon-based radiotherapy. These TCRs come from a man aged 30-40 years with gastric cancer. Both conserved end residues are part of each CDR3. Each record gives: CDR3 DNA, CDR3 protein, J gene, clone size, D gene, V gene. The D gene is left open where the match is weak. The size of a clone is reported for some rows only, either as once, few or many, or as a class for expanded clones.

DNA: TGTGCCAGCAGCCAGGGTGGACAGGGGGTTTGGACTGAAGCTTTCTTT
CDR3: CASSQGGQGVWTEAFF
J: TRBJ1-1
size: NA
D: TRBD1
V: TRBV5-4

DNA: TGTGCCAGCAGCTTGGGACTAGCGGGAGGGAATGTCTACGAGCAGTACTTC
CDR3: CASSLGLAGGNVYEQYF
J: TRBJ2-7
size: NA
D: TRBD2
V: TRBV5-4

DNA: TGTGCCACCAGCAGGGACAGGGTCAGTAACACCGGGGAGCTGTTTTTT
CDR3: CATSRDRVSNTGELFF
J: TRBJ2-2
size: NA
D: TRBD1
V: TRBV15

DNA: TGCGCCAGCAGCCGGAACACGAACACCGGGGAGCTGTTTTTT
CDR3: CASSRNTNTGELFF
J: TRBJ2-2
size: few
D: NA
V: TRBV4-1

DNA: TGCGCCAGCAGCCAAGGGAACAGGGTAAATGAGACCCAGTACTTC
CDR3: CASSQGNRVNETQYF
J: TRBJ2-5
size: NA
D: NA
V: TRBV4-3

DNA: TGTGCCAGCAGTTACAATCGGGAATCCTACGAGCAGTACTTC
CDR3: CASSYNRESYEQYF
J: TRBJ2-7
size: NA
D: NA
V: TRBV6-5

DNA: TGTGCCAGCAGCCAGCAACTTCTATCGGGACGGTCACCCCTCCACTTT
CDR3: CASSQQLLSGRSPLHF
J: TRBJ1-6
size: NA
D: NA
V: TRBV4-2

DNA: TGCGCCAGCAGCGCCGGGACAGGATACGAGCAGTACTTC
CDR3: CASSAGTGYEQYF
J: TRBJ2-7
size: NA
D: TRBD1
V: TRBV5-1

DNA: TGTGCCAGCACAGGGGAACAGGGGCACGACAATGAGCAGTTCTTC
CDR3: CASTGEQGHDNEQFF
J: TRBJ2-1
size: NA
D: TRBD1
V: TRBV2

DNA: TGTGCCACCAGCAGAGGGACAACAGGCGCCGAGGCTTTCTTT
CDR3: CATSRGTTGAEAFF
J: TRBJ1-1
size: NA
D: NA
V: TRBV15

DNA: TGTGCCAGCAGCTCTCTGGCGGGGCCAGATACGCAGTATTTT
CDR3: CASSSLAGPDTQYF
J: TRBJ2-3
size: NA
D: NA
V: TRBV11-3

DNA: TGTGCCAGCAGCAGGGTACTCTCTGGGGCCAACGTCCTGACTTTC
CDR3: CASSRVLSGANVLTF
J: TRBJ2-6
size: NA
D: NA
V: TRBV7-9

DNA: TGTGCCAGCAGGAAGACGAACACCGGGGAGCTGTTTTTT
CDR3: CASRKTNTGELFF
J: TRBJ2-2
size: NA
D: NA
V: TRBV9

DNA: TGTGCCAGTGACAGGAACTATGGCTACACCTTC
CDR3: CASDRNYGYTF
J: TRBJ1-2
size: NA
D: NA
V: TRBV6-1

DNA: TGTGCCAGCAGCCTTTCGGGGCTCTATAATTCACCCCTCCACTTT
CDR3: CASSLSGLYNSPLHF
J: TRBJ1-6
size: NA
D: NA
V: TRBV11-2

DNA: TGTGCCATCAGTGAGTCAGTCGTGACGGGAGAGTTTCCTGAGCAGTTCTTC
CDR3: CAISESVVTGEFPEQFF
J: TRBJ2-1
size: once
D: NA
V: TRBV10-3

DNA: TGTGCCAGCAGCTCACAGGGGGGAAGCGAGCAGTACTTC
CDR3: CASSSQGGSEQYF
J: TRBJ2-7
size: NA
D: TRBD1
V: TRBV5-4